The source of this T cell receptor (beta chain) is a study of response to subunit inactivated influenza vaccine. Study-wide findings and caveats: Seasonal influenza vaccination, on each occasion, was suggested by the authors to recruit few new T cells.

TCRdb re-called the RT-PCR reads through MiXCR, storing one row per CDR3 protein. The table has more than 700,000 distinct CDR3 sequences, 21% seen once. V shed 5 bases, J shed 4 bases, and the junction held 6 bases outside the gene matches. The CDR3 is 14 residues long. On this clonotype itself: Its antigen is currently unknown.

The chain recombines TRBV12-3 or TRBV12-4 with TRBJ2-5, with 8 bases identical to TRBD2. This specimen consisted of PBMCs from blood, obtained 4 to 6 days after vaccination. This sequence originates from a man aged 50 or older who received an inactivated influenza vaccine. The CDR3 sequence is CASSIGLARETQYF. DNA for the CDR3: TGTGCCAGCAGTATTGGACTAGCCAGAGAGACCCAGTACTTC.